These 16 T cell receptor beta chains originate from one sample sequenced in a study of cytomegalovirus exposure and HLA in healthy donors. PCR primers comprised 60 Vbeta and 13 Jbeta primers. Sequencing used immunoSEQ multiplex PCR; TCRdb keeps in-frame clones, though not all of them. The sample carries about 100,000 clones, over 75% recorded once. The specimen was PBMCs. The receptors shown here come from a man between 45 and 60 years old in good health and CMV-seropositive.

The V gene is TRBV14, the J gene TRBJ1-4; D is possibly TRBD1 (6 bases). The V gene lost 7 bases and the J gene lost 3 bases, with 12 bases spanning the gap. The CDR3 totals 14 residues. Germline CDR1 SGHDN, CDR2 FVKESK. CDR3 loop: CASIRTEANEKLFF. CDR3 DNA sequence: TGTGCCAGCATCAGGACAGAAGCTAATGAAAAACTGTTTTTT.

CDR3 DNA: TGTGCCAGCAGGGAACAGGGGATTAACGGTTCACCCCTCCACTTT. As protein: CASREQGINGSPLHF. This chain joins TRBV2 and TRBJ1-6; 7 bases match TRBD1. CDR1 SNHLY and CDR2 FYNNEI come from the germline V gene. The V gene end was trimmed by 6 bases and the J gene end by 9 bases; junction bases not matched to a gene: 11. The CDR3 covers 15 residues.

The chain couples TRBV7-3 to TRBJ1-1; TRBD1 aligns across 7 bases. The CDR3 has 14 amino acids. From germline, CDR1 is SGHTA and CDR2 FQGTGA. V trimming: 4 bases; J trimming: 0 bases; junction bases outside the gene matches: 2. CDR3 sequence reads: CASSSQGLNTEAFF. The CDR3 DNA reads as TGTGCCAGCAGCTCACAGGGGCTGAACACTGAAGCTTTCTTT. The whole variable domain, filled in from reference TRBV7-3 and TRBJ1-1, reads GAGVSQTPSNKVTEKGKYVELRCDPISGHTALYWYRQSLGQGPEFLIYFQGTGAADDSGLPNDRFFAVRPEGSVSTLKIQRTERGDSAVYLCASSSQGLNTEAFFGQGTRLTVV.

The V and J genes are TRBV30 and TRBJ1-3; no reliable D call. V was clipped by 4 bases and J by 0 bases, with 7 bases between them. CDR3 length: 13 amino acids. Germline V gene sequence: CDR1 GTSNPN, CDR2 SVGIG (reference sequence). The DNA of the CDR3 is TGTGCCTGGAAGCATAGCTCTGGAAACACCATATATTTT. It specifies CAWKHSSGNTIYF.

This sequence joins TRBV7-8 and TRBJ1-4, with 10 bases lining up with TRBD1. CDR3 length: 14 amino acids. The germline CDR1 and CDR2 sequences are SGHVS and FQNEAQ. With 4 bases clipped from V and 8 bases from J, the junction kept 4 bases outside the gene matches. CDR3: CASSSGTGEEKLFF. In DNA form, the CDR3 reads TGTGCCAGCAGCTCAGGGACAGGGGAGGAAAAACTGTTTTTT.

The chain joins TRBV29-1 to TRBJ1-1, with 8 positions matching TRBD1. This CDR3 comprises 14 residues. Trimming cost V 4 bases and J 4 bases; bases outside gene matches: 8. Germline V lookup: CDR1 SQVTM, CDR2 ANQGSEA. The CDR3 nucleotides read TGCAGCGTTGGCCAGGGGGCGGTGGGCACTGAAGCTTTCTTT. This codes for CSVGQGAVGTEAFF.

V gene TRBV5-6 combines with J gene TRBJ2-7; D is ambiguous. The CDR3 consists of 12 residues. CDR1 is SGHDT, CDR2 YYEEEE, per germline. Trimming left V 0 bases short and J 4 bases short, with 5 bases between. CDR3 region: CASSLAVYEQYF. The CDR3 DNA is TGTGCCAGCAGCTTGGCAGTGTACGAGCAGTACTTC.

The chain is built from TRBV6-4 and TRBJ1-1, with D tentatively TRBD1 (6 bases). V lost 5 bases, J lost 2 bases, and 9 bases lay in between. There are 13 residues in the CDR3. Germline V gene lookup returns CDR1 MRHNA and CDR2 SNTAGT. CDR3 bases: TGTGCCAGCAGTTTACAGGGAAACACTGAAGCTTTCTTT. Its protein product is CASSLQGNTEAFF.

To note about this clone: An end of the junction does not agree with germline; a read error may underlie this. In the same sample, other DNA sequences code for this CDR3. This chain connects TRBV2 to TRBJ1-6; D unresolved. The CDR3 consists of 17 residues. Germline loops: CDR1 SNHLY, CDR2 FYNNEI. The CDR3 coding sequence is TGCGCCAGCAGTGATGAGGGCCAATTAGCCTATAATTCACCCCTCCACTTT. It encodes CASSDEGQLAYNSPLHF.

V gene TRBV10-3 combines with J gene TRBJ2-2; possibly TRBD2 for D (6 bases). The CDR3 is made up of 13 amino acids. V gave up 10 bases and J gave up 6 bases, with 15 bases separating them. Germline V CDR1 and CDR2: ENHRY, SYGVKD. The CDR3 sequence is CATRGGDAGELFF. In nucleotides, the CDR3 is TGTGCCACCCGTGGAGGGGACGCCGGGGAGCTGTTTTTT.

The chain uses TRBV7-3 and TRBJ2-7; tentatively, D is TRBD2 (6 bases). Trimming removed 4 bases from V and 5 bases from J, with 15 bases in between. Germline V lookup: CDR1 SGHTA, CDR2 FQGTGA. CDR3 size: 14 residues. DNA of the CDR3: TGTGCCAGCAGCTCGCCGACCCCGGGGGACGAGCAGTACTTC. Translating it yields CASSSPTPGDEQYF.

The CDR3 sequence is CASSLELGGSTDTQYF. CDR3 coding DNA: TGTGCCAGCAGCTTAGAGCTGGGGGGTAGCACAGATACGCAGTATTTT. This sequence joins TRBV7-2 and TRBJ2-3; possible D gene TRBD2, 6 bases. Trimming removed 1 base at V and 0 bases at J, with 11 bases between. The CDR3 runs 16 residues. Germline V gene data show CDR1 as SGHTA and CDR2 as FQGNSA. Using reference TRBV7-2 and TRBJ2-3 for the parts outside the CDR3, the full variable domain is GAGVSQSPSNKVTEKGKDVELRCDPISGHTALYWYRQSLGQGLEFLIYFQGNSAPDKSGLPSDRFSAERTGGSVSTLTIQRTQQEDSAVYLCASSLELGGSTDTQYFGPGTRLTVL.

The V call is TRBV28, the J call TRBJ1-1; possible D gene TRBD1, 6 bases. Trimming stripped 1 base from V and 4 bases from J, with 22 bases between. The CDR3 runs 18 residues. CDR1 and CDR2 (germline): MDHEN, SYDVKM. Here the CDR3 DNA reads TGTGCCAGCAGTTTATTAGTCTGGGACATCGCTCGGGGCACTGAAGCTTTCTTT. It yields the protein CASSLLVWDIARGTEAFF.

This clone was counted a few times. The V and J genes are TRBV4-1 and TRBJ2-7, with D perhaps matching TRBD1 (6 bases). Trimming pared 2 bases from V and 2 bases from J, leaving 10 bases between. The CDR3 contains 14 residues. Germline CDR1 and CDR2: MGHRA and YSYEKL. The CDR3 region is CASSQPTGAYEQYF. CDR3 nucleotides: TGCGCCAGCAGCCAACCGACAGGTGCCTACGAGCAGTACTTC.

The chain uses TRBV28 and TRBJ2-3, with D possibly matching TRBD2 (5 bases). This CDR3 has 13 amino acids. The germline CDR1 and CDR2 sequences are MDHEN and SYDVKM. Trimming cost V 6 bases and J 1 base, with 8 bases left between them. The CDR3: CASSGSGTDTQYF. CDR3 DNA: TGTGCCAGCAGCGGTAGCGGCACAGATACGCAGTATTTT.

The chain joins TRBV27 to TRBJ1-1; the D gene is possibly TRBD1 (6 bases). The CDR3 runs to 21 residues. V was trimmed by 1 base and J by 0 bases, leaving 27 bases between them. Germline V lookup: CDR1 MNHEY, CDR2 SMNVEV (reference sequence). This chain's CDR3 is CASSLFSMRGTRTTMNTEAFF. CDR3 in DNA: TGTGCCAGCAGTTTATTTTCAATGAGGGGGACCAGAACCACTATGAACACTGAAGCTTTCTTT.